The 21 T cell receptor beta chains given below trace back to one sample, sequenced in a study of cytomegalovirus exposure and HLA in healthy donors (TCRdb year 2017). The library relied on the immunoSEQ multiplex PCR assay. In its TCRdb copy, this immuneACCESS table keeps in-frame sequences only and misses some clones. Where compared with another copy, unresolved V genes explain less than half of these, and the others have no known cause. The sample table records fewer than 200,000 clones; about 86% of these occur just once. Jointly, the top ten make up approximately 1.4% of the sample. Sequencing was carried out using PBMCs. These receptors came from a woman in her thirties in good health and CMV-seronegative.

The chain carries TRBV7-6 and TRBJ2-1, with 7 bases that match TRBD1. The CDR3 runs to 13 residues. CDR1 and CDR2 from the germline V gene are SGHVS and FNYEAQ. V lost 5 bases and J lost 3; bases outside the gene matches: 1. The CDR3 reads CASSRDSYNEQFF. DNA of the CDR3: TGTGCCAGCAGCCGGGACAGCTACAATGAGCAGTTCTTC.

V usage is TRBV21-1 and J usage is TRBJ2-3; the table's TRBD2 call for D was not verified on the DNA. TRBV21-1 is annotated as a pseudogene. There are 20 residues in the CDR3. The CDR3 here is CASSPQAGLAGVEGTDTQYF. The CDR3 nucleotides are TGTGCCAGCAGCCCCCAAGCGGGGCTAGCGGGGGTTGAGGGCACAGATACGCAGTATTTT.

The CDR3 sequence is CASSGQGPYTGELFF. The CDR3 DNA is TGCGCCAGCAGCGGACAAGGACCGTACACCGGGGAGCTGTTTTTT. This chain uses TRBV5-1 with TRBJ2-2, with D possibly matching TRBD1 (5 bases). Trimming took off 4 bases at V and 3 bases at J, with 13 bases between the two ends. Germline V lookup: CDR1 SGHRS, CDR2 YFSETQ. The CDR3 totals 15 residues.

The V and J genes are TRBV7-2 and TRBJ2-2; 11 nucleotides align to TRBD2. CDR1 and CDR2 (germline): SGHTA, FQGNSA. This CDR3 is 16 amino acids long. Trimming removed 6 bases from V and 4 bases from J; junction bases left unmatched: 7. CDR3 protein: CASRGGGTSGTGELFF. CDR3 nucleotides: TGTGCCAGCAGAGGGGGGGGGACTAGCGGCACCGGGGAGCTGTTTTTT.

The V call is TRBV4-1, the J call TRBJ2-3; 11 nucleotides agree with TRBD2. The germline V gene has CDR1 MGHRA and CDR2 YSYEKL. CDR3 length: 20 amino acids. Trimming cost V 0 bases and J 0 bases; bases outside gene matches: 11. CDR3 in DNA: TGCGCCAGCAGCCAAGAACCCTCTAGCGGGGGGACGTCTAGCACAGATACGCAGTATTTT. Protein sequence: CASSQEPSSGGTSSTDTQYF.

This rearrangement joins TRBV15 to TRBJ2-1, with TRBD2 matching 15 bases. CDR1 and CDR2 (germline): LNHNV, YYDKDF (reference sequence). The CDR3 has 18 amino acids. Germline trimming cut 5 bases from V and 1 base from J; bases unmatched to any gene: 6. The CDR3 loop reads CATSGGTSGGFSYNEQFF. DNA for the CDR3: TGTGCCACCAGCGGGGGGACTAGCGGGGGGTTTTCCTACAATGAGCAGTTCTTC.

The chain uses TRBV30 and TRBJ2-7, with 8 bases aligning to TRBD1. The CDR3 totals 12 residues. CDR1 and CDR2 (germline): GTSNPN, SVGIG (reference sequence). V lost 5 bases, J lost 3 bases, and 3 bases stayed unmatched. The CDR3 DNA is TGTGCCTGGGGGACAGGAGTCTACGAGCAGTACTTC. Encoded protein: CAWGTGVYEQYF.

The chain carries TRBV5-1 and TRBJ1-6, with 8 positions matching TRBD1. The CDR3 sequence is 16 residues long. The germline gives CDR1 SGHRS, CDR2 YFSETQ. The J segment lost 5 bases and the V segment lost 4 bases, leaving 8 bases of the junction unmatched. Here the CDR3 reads CASSKGAGGDNSPLHF. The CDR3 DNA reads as TGCGCCAGCAGCAAGGGGGCAGGGGGCGATAATTCACCCCTCCACTTT. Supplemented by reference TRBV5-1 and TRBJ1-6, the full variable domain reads KAGVTQTPRYLIKTRGQQVTLSCSPISGHRSVSWYQQTPGQGLQFLFEYFSETQRNKGNFPGRFSGRQFSNSRSEMNVSTLELGDSALYLCASSKGAGGDNSPLHFGNGTRLTVT.

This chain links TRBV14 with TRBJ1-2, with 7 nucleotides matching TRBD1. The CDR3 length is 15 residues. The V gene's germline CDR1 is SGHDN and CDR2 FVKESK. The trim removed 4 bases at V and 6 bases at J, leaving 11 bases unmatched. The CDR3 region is CASSLNWAGGDGYTF. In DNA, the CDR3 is TGTGCCAGCAGCCTAAATTGGGCAGGGGGTGATGGCTACACCTTC.

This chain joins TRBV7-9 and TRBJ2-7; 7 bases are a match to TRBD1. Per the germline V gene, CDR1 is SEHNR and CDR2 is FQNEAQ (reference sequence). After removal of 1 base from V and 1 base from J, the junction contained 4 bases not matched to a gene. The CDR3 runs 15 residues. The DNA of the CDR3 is TGTGCCAGCAGCTTAGGGGACAGCCCTTCCTACGAGCAGTACTTC. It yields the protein CASSLGDSPSYEQYF.

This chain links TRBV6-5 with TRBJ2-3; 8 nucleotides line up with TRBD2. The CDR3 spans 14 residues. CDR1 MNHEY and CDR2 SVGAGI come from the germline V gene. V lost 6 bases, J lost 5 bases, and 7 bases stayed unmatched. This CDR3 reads CASSLGGVGDTQYF. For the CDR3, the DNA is TGTGCCAGCAGCCTCGGGGGGGTTGGAGATACGCAGTATTTT.

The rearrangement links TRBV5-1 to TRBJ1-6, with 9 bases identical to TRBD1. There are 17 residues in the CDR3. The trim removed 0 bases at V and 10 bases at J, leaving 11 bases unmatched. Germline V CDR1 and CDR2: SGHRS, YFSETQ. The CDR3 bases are TGCGCCAGCAGCTTGGACCAACAGGGGGCGGTAAAATCACCCCTCCACTTT. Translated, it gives CASSLDQQGAVKSPLHF.

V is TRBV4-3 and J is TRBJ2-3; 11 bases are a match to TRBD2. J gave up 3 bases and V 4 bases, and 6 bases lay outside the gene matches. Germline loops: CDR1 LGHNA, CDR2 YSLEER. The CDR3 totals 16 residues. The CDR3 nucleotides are TGCGCCAGCAGCCTAACGACTAGCGGGGCAACAGATACGCAGTATTTT. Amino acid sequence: CASSLTTSGATDTQYF.

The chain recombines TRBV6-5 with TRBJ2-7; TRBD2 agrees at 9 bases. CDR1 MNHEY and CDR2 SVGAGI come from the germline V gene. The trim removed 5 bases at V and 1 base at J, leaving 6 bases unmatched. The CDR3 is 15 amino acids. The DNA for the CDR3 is TGTGCCAGCAGTCCGAGCGGGGGGCCTTCCTACGAGCAGTACTTC. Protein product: CASSPSGGPSYEQYF.

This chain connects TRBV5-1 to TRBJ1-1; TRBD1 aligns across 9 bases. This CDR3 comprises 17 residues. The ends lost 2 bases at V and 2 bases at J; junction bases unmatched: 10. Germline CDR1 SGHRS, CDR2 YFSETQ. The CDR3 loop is CASSFLQGAPGNTEAFF. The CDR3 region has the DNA TGCGCCAGCAGCTTCTTACAGGGGGCGCCCGGCAACACTGAAGCTTTCTTT.

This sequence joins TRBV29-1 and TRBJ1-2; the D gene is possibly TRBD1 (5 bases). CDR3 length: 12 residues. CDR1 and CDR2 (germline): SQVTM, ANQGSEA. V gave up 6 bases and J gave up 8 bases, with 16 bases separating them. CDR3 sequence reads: CSVGLPAQGYTF. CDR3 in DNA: TGCAGCGTGGGACTTCCCGCCCAGGGCTACACCTTC.

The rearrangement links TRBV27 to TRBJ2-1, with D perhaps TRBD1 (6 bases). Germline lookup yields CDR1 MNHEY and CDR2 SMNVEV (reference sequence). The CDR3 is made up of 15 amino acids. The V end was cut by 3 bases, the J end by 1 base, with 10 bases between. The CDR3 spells CASSFGTLSYNEQFF. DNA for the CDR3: TGTGCCAGCAGTTTCGGGACACTTTCCTACAATGAGCAGTTCTTC.

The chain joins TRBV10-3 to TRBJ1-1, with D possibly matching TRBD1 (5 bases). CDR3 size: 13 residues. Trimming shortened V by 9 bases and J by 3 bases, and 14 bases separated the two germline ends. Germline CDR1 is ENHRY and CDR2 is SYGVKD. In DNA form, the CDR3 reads TGTGCCATTCAACCGGGGGAGGACACTGAAGCTTTCTTT. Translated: CAIQPGEDTEAFF.

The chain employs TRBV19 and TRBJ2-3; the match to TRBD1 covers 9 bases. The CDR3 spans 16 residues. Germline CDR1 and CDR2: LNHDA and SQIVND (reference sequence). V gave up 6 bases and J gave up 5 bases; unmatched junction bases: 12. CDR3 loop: CASRKQGAPWVDTQYF. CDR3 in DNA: TGTGCCAGTAGGAAACAGGGGGCGCCGTGGGTAGATACGCAGTATTTT.

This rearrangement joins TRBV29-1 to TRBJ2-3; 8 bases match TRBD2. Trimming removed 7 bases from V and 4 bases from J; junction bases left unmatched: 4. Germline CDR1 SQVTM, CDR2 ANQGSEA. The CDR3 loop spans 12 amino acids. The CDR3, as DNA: TGCAGCGGAGAGCGGGGGCCAGATACGCAGTATTTT. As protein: CSGERGPDTQYF.

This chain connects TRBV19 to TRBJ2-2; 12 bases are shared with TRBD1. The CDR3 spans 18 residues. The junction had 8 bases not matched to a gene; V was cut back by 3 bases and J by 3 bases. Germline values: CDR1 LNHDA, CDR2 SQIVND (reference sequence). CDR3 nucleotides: TGTGCCAGTAGTATTGGTTCTGGGACAGGGGGCCACACCGGGGAGCTGTTTTTT. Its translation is CASSIGSGTGGHTGELFF.